The 29 T cell receptor beta chains in this list originate from one sample, sequenced in a study of blood T cell repertoires in COVID-19 (dated by TCRdb to about 2020). The library was produced with the immunoSEQ multiplex PCR assay. The table comes from immuneACCESS by way of TCRdb, which keeps in-frame sequences with V and J called. Part of the clones is missing from these tables; in studies checked, under half for an unresolved V gene and the rest for unknown reasons. Within this sample are hundreds of thousands of clones, with roughly 91% of them counted one time only. More than 0.95% of the sample is taken by the ten largest. Sequenced material: peripheral blood. Receptors were obtained from a woman aged 40 to 49 who had recovered from COVID-19.

V and J are TRBV11-3 and TRBJ2-1; 10 nucleotides line up with TRBD2. Germline trimming cut 2 bases from V and 2 bases from J; bases unmatched to any gene: 9. Germline lookup yields CDR1 SGHNT and CDR2 YENEEA. The CDR3 loop spans 18 amino acids. The CDR3 is CASSLWLAGVRTYNEQFF. The CDR3 DNA reads TGTGCCAGCAGCTTATGGCTAGCGGGAGTCAGGACCTACAATGAGCAGTTCTTC.

J is TRBJ1-1 and V is TRBV5-4; a weak D match, TRBD1 (5 bases). This CDR3 has 14 amino acids. The germline V gene encodes CDR1 SGHNT and CDR2 YYREEE (reference sequence). V dropped 2 bases and J dropped 6 bases, with 14 bases sitting between them. DNA for the CDR3: TGTGCCAGCAGCTTATGGGGAGGGGCCGCTGAAGCTTTCTTT. Protein: CASSLWGGAAEAFF.

This clone was counted a single time. This CDR3 reads CASSPTPGTLIGYTF. The CDR3 DNA is TGTGCCAGCTCACCCACGCCCGGGACACTAATAGGCTACACCTTC. The chain couples TRBV18 to TRBJ1-2; TRBD1 might be the D (6 bases). CDR3 length: 15 residues. The ends were cut back, 3 bases at V and 8 bases at J, with 19 bases in the middle. The germline gives CDR1 KGHSH, CDR2 LQKENI.

This chain links TRBV19 with TRBJ1-1; 8 bases line up with TRBD1. In germline, CDR1 is LNHDA, CDR2 SQIVND (reference sequence). Trimming at V came to 6 bases and at J to 1 base, leaving 4 bases not matched to a gene. CDR3 length: 14 amino acids. The chain's CDR3 is CASRSDRGNTEAFF. The DNA for the CDR3 is TGTGCCAGTAGATCAGACAGGGGGAACACTGAAGCTTTCTTT.

The chain joins TRBV4-1 to TRBJ2-3; TRBD2 agrees at 8 bases. The CDR3 runs 15 residues. V shed 0 bases, J shed 6 bases, and the junction held 5 bases outside the gene matches. The V gene's germline CDR1 is MGHRA and CDR2 YSYEKL. CDR3 nucleotides: TGCGCCAGCAGCCAAGATTGGGCTAGCGGGGATACGCAGTATTTT. It is translated as CASSQDWASGDTQYF.

The rearrangement joins TRBV19 to TRBJ2-7, with a possible D match to TRBD1 (5 bases). Between the trimmed V and J ends, which lost 4 bases and 5 bases, there was a span of 12 bases. CDR1 and CDR2 (germline): LNHDA, SQIVND (reference sequence). The CDR3 consists of 13 residues. The CDR3 coding sequence is TGTGCCAGTAGTAAGACAGCTGGGGACGAGCAGTACTTC. It is translated as CASSKTAGDEQYF.

CDR3 sequence: CASSADRGAYEQYF. The DNA of the CDR3 is TGTGCCAGCAGTGCGGACAGGGGTGCCTACGAGCAGTACTTC. V gene TRBV27 combines with J gene TRBJ2-7, with 9 bases matching TRBD1. The CDR3 covers 14 residues. J lost 2 bases, V lost 5 bases, and 4 bases had no gene match. The germline V gene encodes CDR1 MNHEY and CDR2 SMNVEV (reference sequence).

V is TRBV20-1 and J is TRBJ1-5; TRBD1 aligns across 9 bases. Unmatched junction bases numbered 7, after V lost 3 bases and J lost 13 bases. The CDR3 consists of 12 residues. Germline CDR1 reads DFQATT; CDR2 reads SNEGSKA (reference sequence). CDR3 sequence: CSASGTGTNQHF. CDR3 sequence (DNA): TGCAGTGCTAGTGGGACAGGGACGAATCAGCATTTT.

The V gene is TRBV11-3, the J gene TRBJ2-1, with 7 bases aligning to TRBD2. The CDR3 is made up of 14 amino acids. The V segment lost 4 bases and the J segment 6 bases; nucleotides outside the gene matches: 6. Germline V lookup: CDR1 SGHNT, CDR2 YENEEA. CDR3 protein: CASSYPLAGNEQFF. For the CDR3, the DNA is TGTGCCAGCAGCTACCCATTAGCGGGCAATGAGCAGTTCTTC.

This chain links TRBV29-1 with TRBJ2-6, with 8 bases matching TRBD2. The germline gives CDR1 SQVTM, CDR2 ANQGSEA. V dropped 4 bases and J dropped 0; count of bases not matched to a gene: 2. This CDR3 has 15 amino acids. This CDR3 reads CSVAGGNSGANVLTF. The CDR3 coding sequence is TGCAGCGTTGCGGGGGGGAACTCTGGGGCCAACGTCCTGACTTTC.

This chain links TRBV30 with TRBJ1-2; 7 bases match TRBD1. The CDR3 extends over 11 amino acids. Germline loops: CDR1 GTSNPN, CDR2 SVGIG (reference sequence). V dropped 5 bases and J dropped 7; count of bases not matched to a gene: 4. The CDR3 spells CAWGDSGGYTF. CDR3 DNA: TGTGCCTGGGGGGACAGCGGTGGCTACACCTTC.

The sample holds a few counts of this clone. The gene calls are TRBV9 and TRBJ1-5, with D unresolved. Germline CDR1 and CDR2: SGDLS and YYNGEE. CDR3 length: 15 residues. Trimming left V 4 bases short and J 2 bases short, with 13 bases between. The CDR3 spells CASSTSSGGNQPQHF. The CDR3 DNA reads as TGTGCCAGCAGCACCTCGTCCGGGGGCAATCAGCCCCAGCATTTT.

The chain carries TRBV23-1 and TRBJ2-7; 7 positions match TRBD2. TRBV23-1 belongs to the ORF category, with a function that is uncertain. V shed 0 bases and J 0 bases; nucleotides not matched to a gene: 11. CDR3 size: 18 residues. CDR3 DNA sequence: TGCGCCAGCAGTCAATCGGGGGGGGGAGGGGCGAGCTCCTACGAGCAGTACTTC. It translates to CASSQSGGGGASSYEQYF.

V usage is TRBV7-9 and J usage is TRBJ1-1; D gene uncertain. The V gene's germline CDR1 is SEHNR and CDR2 FQNEAQ (reference sequence). This CDR3 comprises 15 residues. The germline V and J ends were trimmed by 0 bases and 2 bases, with 10 bases remaining between them. CDR3 nucleotide sequence: TGTGCCAGCAGCTTAGCGCTTCGGGGAAACACTGAAGCTTTCTTT. Translating it yields CASSLALRGNTEAFF.

The chain links TRBV27 to TRBJ1-2; D is perhaps TRBD1 (6 bases). The CDR3 sequence is 13 residues long. Germline V gene sequence: CDR1 MNHEY, CDR2 SMNVEV (reference sequence). With 6 bases removed from V and 4 bases from J, the gap between germline ends came to 12 bases. CDR3 sequence reads: CASRRGAGYGYTF. CDR3 DNA: TGTGCCAGCAGGCGGGGGGCTGGCTATGGCTACACCTTC.

The chain couples TRBV5-5 to TRBJ2-7, with D perhaps TRBD1 (6 bases). V was shortened by 2 bases and J by 5 bases, with 8 bases between the two germline ends. Germline V gives CDR1 SGHKS, CDR2 YYEKEE (reference sequence). There are 12 residues in the CDR3. DNA of the CDR3: TGTGCCAGCAGCTTAACAGGGAACGAGCAGTACTTC. Amino acids: CASSLTGNEQYF.

The chain employs TRBV6-5 and TRBJ2-7; the match to TRBD2 covers 13 bases. The germline CDR1 and CDR2 sequences are MNHEY and SVGAGI. The length of the CDR3 is 15 residues. Trimming at V came to 2 bases and at J to 7 bases, leaving 5 bases not matched to a gene. The DNA of the CDR3 is TGTGCCAGCAGTTACGGACTAGCGGGAGTGGGTGAGCAGTACTTC. The encoded protein is CASSYGLAGVGEQYF.

V gene TRBV7-8 combines with J gene TRBJ2-1; 13 nucleotides agree with TRBD2. V trimming: 7 bases; J trimming: 6 bases; junction bases outside the gene matches: 9. The length of the CDR3 is 16 residues. Germline CDR1 is SGHVS and CDR2 is FQNEAQ. The CDR3 reads CASTPILAGGPNEQFF. CDR3 in DNA: TGTGCCAGCACCCCGATACTAGCGGGAGGGCCCAATGAGCAGTTCTTC.

The chain uses TRBV14 and TRBJ2-3; D might be TRBD2 (5 bases). V dropped 3 bases and J dropped 4 bases, with 17 bases sitting between them. From germline, CDR1 is SGHDN and CDR2 FVKESK. This CDR3 is 16 amino acids long. CDR3 protein: CASSHRPGSGADTQYF. CDR3 DNA sequence: TGTGCCAGCAGCCACCGCCCCGGGTCCGGGGCAGATACGCAGTATTTT.

The chain joins TRBV5-1 to TRBJ2-5; TRBD2 matches 9 bases. J lost 1 base, V lost 0 bases, and 1 base had no gene match. In germline, CDR1 is SGHRS, CDR2 YFSETQ. The CDR3 totals 15 residues. CDR3 DNA: TGCGCCAGCAGCTTGGGGACTAGCGCCCAAGAGACCCAGTACTTC. Its protein product is CASSLGTSAQETQYF. Full variable domain (outside the CDR3, taken from reference TRBV5-1 and TRBJ2-5): KAGVTQTPRYLIKTRGQQVTLSCSPISGHRSVSWYQQTPGQGLQFLFEYFSETQRNKGNFPGRFSGRQFSNSRSEMNVSTLELGDSALYLCASSLGTSAQETQYFGPGTRLLVL.

The gene calls are TRBV6-2 or TRBV6-3 and TRBJ2-1; 7 nucleotides match TRBD1. Germline CDR1 and CDR2: MNHEY and SVGEGT. The CDR3 covers 13 residues. Trimming removed 6 bases from V and 5 bases from J; junction bases left unmatched: 4. CDR3 nucleotides: TGTGCCAGCAGCCCGGACAGGCACAATGAGCAGTTCTTC. Protein sequence: CASSPDRHNEQFF.

V gene TRBV19 combines with J gene TRBJ1-5, with 7 bases lining up with TRBD1. CDR1 is LNHDA, CDR2 SQIVND, per germline (reference sequence). Germline trimming cut 8 bases from V and 0 bases from J; bases unmatched to any gene: 7. The CDR3 is 15 residues long. The CDR3 bases are TGTGCCAGTCGCCGGGACAGTTATAGCAATCAGCCCCAGCATTTT. Its translation: CASRRDSYSNQPQHF.

The V gene is TRBV13, the J gene TRBJ2-1; D gene ambiguous. The germline V gene encodes CDR1 PRHDT and CDR2 FYEKMQ (reference sequence). V was cut by 1 base and J by 4 bases, with 11 bases left in between. The CDR3 covers 15 residues. The CDR3: CASSLDGGRYNEQFF. CDR3 DNA: TGTGCCAGCAGCTTAGACGGCGGCCGATACAATGAGCAGTTCTTC.

V is TRBV7-3 and J is TRBJ2-3; 10 bases agree with TRBD2. Unmatched junction bases numbered 6, after V lost 5 bases and J lost 1 base. The CDR3 consists of 16 residues. Germline V CDR1 and CDR2: SGHTA, FQGTGA. CDR3 in amino acids: CASSALAGVGTDTQYF. In DNA form, the CDR3 reads TGTGCCAGCAGCGCTCTAGCGGGAGTGGGCACAGATACGCAGTATTTT.

V and J are TRBV6-2 or TRBV6-3 and TRBJ1-2; D possibly corresponds to TRBD1 (5 bases). The V and J ends lost 6 bases and 2 bases respectively, with 13 bases between them. The CDR3 has 14 residues. CDR1 and CDR2 from the germline V gene are MNHEY and SVGEGT. The CDR3 DNA sequence: TGTGCCAGCAGCCCCCCGGGACTCAACTATGGCTACACCTTC. Its protein product is CASSPPGLNYGYTF.

This rearrangement joins TRBV29-1 to TRBJ1-2; TRBD1 might be the D (5 bases). In germline, CDR1 is SQVTM, CDR2 ANQGSEA. Between the trimmed V and J ends, which lost 1 base and 7 bases, there was a span of 13 bases. The CDR3 is made up of 13 amino acids. The CDR3: CSVEGGSASGYTF. CDR3 DNA: TGCAGCGTTGAAGGGGGCTCGGCCTCTGGCTACACCTTC.

In the case of this clone: The sample holds other DNA sequences that translate to the same CDR3. This sequence joins TRBV12-3 or TRBV12-4 and TRBJ2-7, with unresolved D. Trimming left V 3 bases short and J 2 bases short, with 5 bases between. The CDR3 runs to 12 residues. The DNA of the CDR3 is TGTGCCAGCAGTTTTGGCCCCTACGAGCAGTACTTC. It translates to CASSFGPYEQYF.

This chain connects TRBV20-1 to TRBJ2-2; 8 bases align to TRBD1. Germline V lookup: CDR1 DFQATT, CDR2 SNEGSKA (reference sequence). There are 16 residues in the CDR3. V shed 3 bases, J shed 3 bases, and the junction held 9 bases outside the gene matches. CDR3 region: CSASPGGAGDTGELFF. For the CDR3, the DNA is TGCAGTGCTAGTCCAGGGGGCGCCGGGGACACCGGGGAGCTGTTTTTT.

This clone was observed a few times. This sequence joins TRBV24-1 and TRBJ2-3, with D possibly TRBD1 on 5 matching bases. Germline V gene sequence: CDR1 KGHDR, CDR2 SFDVKD. V lost 4 bases to trimming and J lost 3 bases, with 13 bases between them. The length of the CDR3 is 15 residues. The CDR3 region is CATSEPQGPTDTQYF. In DNA form, the CDR3 reads TGTGCCACCAGTGAACCGCAGGGCCCAACAGATACGCAGTATTTT.